This T cell receptor beta chain was identified during a study of vaccination and CD4 T cells after COVID-19. Study summary: Sampling that followed vaccination took place a median approximately 70 days after dose two, within a range of 14 to 241.

In the case of this clonotype: What it recognizes is unknown.

Sequence data for DNA of cultured CD4+ T cells were generated by the Oncomine TCR Beta short-read assay. TCRdb processed the PCR reads anew with MiXCR; each CDR3 protein has one entry. The sample includes approximately 11,000 distinct CDR3 sequences, roughly 64% seen only once; the top ten take 16%. The treatment was: approximately nine-day PBMC culture with coronavirus spike peptide pools or control peptides (ViraFEST assay). About 2.1 million PBMCs were grown per well alongside approximately 9.2 IU/ml IL-2 and about 9.3 ug/ml peptide pools. Germline values: CDR1 SGHAT, CDR2 FQNNGV. This CDR3 spans 14 amino acids. V lost 2 bases and J lost 3, with 11 bases in between.

Material for sequencing was CD4+ T cells from blood, cultured in vitro. This sequence originates from a human donor who had recovered from COVID-19. The chain joins TRBV11-2 to TRBJ2-7; TRBD2 might be the D (5 bases). DNA of the CDR3: TGTGCCAGCAGCTTAAGCCGGGAATACTACGAGCAGTACTTC. Amino acids: CASSLSREYYEQYF.